This T cell receptor (beta chain) originates from a study of control samples from healthy donors and cancer patients (dated by TCRdb to 2020 to 2022). Preparation of the library involved the immunoSEQ multiplex PCR assay. Not all clones reach the TCRdb copy of this immuneACCESS table, which keeps in-frame sequences only. Checked studies attribute under half of the gap to unresolved V genes and leave the rest unexplained. This sample holds roughly 59,000 clones; under 95% were observed only once. Of the sample, 1.7% falls within the top ten clones. The count of this clone is one. No antigen is known for it. Base qualities are not at hand, and no much larger clone is one base apart. This receptor was taken from a man aged 40-49 years with colorectal cancer. The sequencing sample was made of PBMCs.

DNA sequence: TGTGCCAGTAGTACTCTAGGACAATCCTCTGGAAACACCATATATTTT. This sequence encodes CASSTLGQSSGNTIYF. The rearrangement combines TRBV19 with TRBJ1-3; D gene: possibly TRBD1, on 5 matching bases. CDR1 and CDR2, looked up from the germline V gene (reference sequence), are LNHDA and SQIVND. Including the terminal cysteine and phenylalanine, the CDR3 comprises 16 residues. The sequence is cut down to CDR3 DNA, 48 bases in frame from base 1. Cut back by 4 bases and 0 bases, the V and J ends lie 13 bases apart. This CDR3, with the reference TRBV19 and TRBJ1-3 proteins standing in past its ends, gives the full variable domain DGGITQSPKYLFRKEGQNVTLSCEQNLNHDAMYWYRQDPGQGLRLIYYSQIVNDFQKGDIAEGYSVSREKKESFPLTVTSAQKNPTAFYLCASSTLGQSSGNTIYFGEGSWLTVV.